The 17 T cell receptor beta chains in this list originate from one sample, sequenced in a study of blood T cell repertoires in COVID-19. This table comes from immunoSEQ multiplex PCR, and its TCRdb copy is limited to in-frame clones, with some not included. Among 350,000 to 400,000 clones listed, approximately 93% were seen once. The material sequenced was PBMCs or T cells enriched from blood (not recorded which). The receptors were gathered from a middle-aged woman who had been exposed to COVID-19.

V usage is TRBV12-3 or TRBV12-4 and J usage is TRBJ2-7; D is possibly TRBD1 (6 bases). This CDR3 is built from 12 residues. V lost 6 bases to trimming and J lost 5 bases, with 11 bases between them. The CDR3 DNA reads TGTGCCAGCAGCCTCACAGGGAACGAGCAGTACTTC. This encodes CASSLTGNEQYF.

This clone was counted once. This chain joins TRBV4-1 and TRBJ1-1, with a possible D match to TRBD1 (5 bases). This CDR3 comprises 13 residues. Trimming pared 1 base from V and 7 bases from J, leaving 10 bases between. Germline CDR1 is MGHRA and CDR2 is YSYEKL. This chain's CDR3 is CASSQVTVGEAFF. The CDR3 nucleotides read TGCGCCAGCAGCCAAGTGACAGTAGGTGAAGCTTTCTTT.

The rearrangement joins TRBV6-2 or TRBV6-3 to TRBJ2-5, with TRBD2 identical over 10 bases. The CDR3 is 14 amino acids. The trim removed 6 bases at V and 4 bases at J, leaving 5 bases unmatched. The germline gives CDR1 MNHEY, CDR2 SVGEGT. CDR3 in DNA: TGTGCCAGCAGCTCTAGCGGGAGCAGAGAGACCCAGTACTTC. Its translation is CASSSSGSRETQYF.

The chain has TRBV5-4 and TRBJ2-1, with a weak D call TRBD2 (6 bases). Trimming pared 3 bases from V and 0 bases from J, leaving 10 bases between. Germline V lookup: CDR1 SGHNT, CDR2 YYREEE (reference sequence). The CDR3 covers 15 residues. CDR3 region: CASSSATSSYNEQFF. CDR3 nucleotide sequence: TGTGCCAGCAGCTCAGCGACTAGCTCCTACAATGAGCAGTTCTTC. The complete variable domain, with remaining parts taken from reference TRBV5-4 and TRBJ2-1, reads ETGVTQSPTHLIKTRGQQVTLRCSSQSGHNTVSWYQQALGQGPQFIFQYYREEENGRGNFPPRFSGLQFPNYSSELNVNALELDDSALYLCASSSATSSYNEQFFGPGTRLTVL.

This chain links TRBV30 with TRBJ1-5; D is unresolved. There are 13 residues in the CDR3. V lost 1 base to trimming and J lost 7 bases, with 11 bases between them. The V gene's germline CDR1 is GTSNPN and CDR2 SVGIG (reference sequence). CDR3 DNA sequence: TGTGCCTGGAGTGCGGAGGGAGGACAGCCCCAGCATTTT. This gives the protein CAWSAEGGQPQHF.

CDR3 sequence reads: CASSFGHRNTEAFF. CDR3 nucleotide sequence: TGTGCCAGCAGCTTTGGGCACAGGAACACTGAAGCTTTCTTT. This chain connects TRBV5-4 to TRBJ1-1; D is undetermined. Trimming removed 2 bases from V and 1 base from J, with 9 bases in between. Germline values: CDR1 SGHNT, CDR2 YYREEE (reference sequence). The CDR3 is 14 residues long.

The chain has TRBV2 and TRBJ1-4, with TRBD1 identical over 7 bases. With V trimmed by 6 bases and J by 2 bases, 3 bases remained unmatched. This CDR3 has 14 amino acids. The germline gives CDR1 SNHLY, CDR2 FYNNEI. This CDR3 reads CASRTGRTNEKLFF. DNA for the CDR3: TGTGCCAGCAGGACAGGGAGGACTAATGAAAAACTGTTTTTT.

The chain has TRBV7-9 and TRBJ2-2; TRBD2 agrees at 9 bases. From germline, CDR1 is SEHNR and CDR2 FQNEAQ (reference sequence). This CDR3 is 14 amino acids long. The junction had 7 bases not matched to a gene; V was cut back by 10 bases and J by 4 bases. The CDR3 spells CANLLREGTGELFF. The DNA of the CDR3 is TGTGCCAACCTACTGCGGGAGGGCACCGGGGAGCTGTTTTTT.

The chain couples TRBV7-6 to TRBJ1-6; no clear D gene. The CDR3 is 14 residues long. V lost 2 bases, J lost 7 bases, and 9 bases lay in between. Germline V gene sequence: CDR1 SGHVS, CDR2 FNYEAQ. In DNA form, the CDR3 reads TGTGCCAGCAGCTTATCAGTGTTCAATTCACCCCTCCACTTT. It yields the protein CASSLSVFNSPLHF.

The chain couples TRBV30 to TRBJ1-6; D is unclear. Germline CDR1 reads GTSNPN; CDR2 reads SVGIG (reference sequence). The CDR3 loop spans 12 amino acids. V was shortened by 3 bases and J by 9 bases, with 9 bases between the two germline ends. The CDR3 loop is CAWSGGLSPLHF. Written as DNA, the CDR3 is TGTGCCTGGAGCGGCGGCCTTTCACCCCTCCACTTT.

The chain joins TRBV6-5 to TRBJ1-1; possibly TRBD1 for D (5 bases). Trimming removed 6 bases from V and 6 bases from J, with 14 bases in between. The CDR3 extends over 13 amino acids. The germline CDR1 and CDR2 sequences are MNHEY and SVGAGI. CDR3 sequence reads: CASSPPGIAEAFF. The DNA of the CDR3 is TGTGCCAGCAGCCCCCCAGGGATCGCTGAAGCTTTCTTT.

The CDR3 coding sequence is TGCGCCAGCGCCCAGGGACAGGGGAACACTGAAGCTTTCTTT. It is translated as CASAQGQGNTEAFF. The rearrangement joins TRBV5-1 to TRBJ1-1; 9 bases line up with TRBD1. The CDR3 is 14 amino acids. Germline values: CDR1 SGHRS, CDR2 YFSETQ. V lost 7 bases, J lost 1 base, and 5 bases stayed unmatched.

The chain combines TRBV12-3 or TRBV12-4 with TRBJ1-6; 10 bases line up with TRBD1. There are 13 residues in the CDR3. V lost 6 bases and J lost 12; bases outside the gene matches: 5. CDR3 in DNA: TGTGCCAGCAGAACCGGGACAGGGGTACCCCTCCACTTT. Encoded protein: CASRTGTGVPLHF.

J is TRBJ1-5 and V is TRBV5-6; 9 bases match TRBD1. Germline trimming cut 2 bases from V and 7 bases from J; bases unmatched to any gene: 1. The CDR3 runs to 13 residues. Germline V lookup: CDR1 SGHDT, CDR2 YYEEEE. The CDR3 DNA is TGTGCCAGCAGCTTAGGACAGGGGCAGCCCCAGCATTTT. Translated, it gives CASSLGQGQPQHF.

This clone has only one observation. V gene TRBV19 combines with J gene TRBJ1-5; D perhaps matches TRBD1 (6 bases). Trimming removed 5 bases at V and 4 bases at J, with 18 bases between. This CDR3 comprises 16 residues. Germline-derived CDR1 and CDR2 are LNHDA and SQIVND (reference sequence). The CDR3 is CASSDRKGTMNQPQHF. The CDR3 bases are TGTGCCAGTAGTGACAGGAAGGGAACGATGAATCAGCCCCAGCATTTT.

DNA of the CDR3: TGCGCCAGCAGCCCCCGACTCACTAACTATGGCTACACCTTC. As protein: CASSPRLTNYGYTF. This chain joins TRBV4-1 and TRBJ1-2, with D unresolved. Germline loops: CDR1 MGHRA, CDR2 YSYEKL. V lost 4 bases, J lost 0 bases, and 9 bases lay in between. The CDR3 extends over 14 amino acids.

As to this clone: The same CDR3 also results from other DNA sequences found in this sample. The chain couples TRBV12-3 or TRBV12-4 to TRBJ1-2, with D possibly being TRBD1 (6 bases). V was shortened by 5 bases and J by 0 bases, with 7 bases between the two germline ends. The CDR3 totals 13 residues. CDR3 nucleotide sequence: TGTGCCAGCAGTACAGGGCCTAACTATGGCTACACCTTC. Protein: CASSTGPNYGYTF.